Below are 24 T cell receptor beta chains sequenced from a single sample in a study of cytomegalovirus exposure and HLA in healthy donors. Use of 60 Vbeta and 13 Jbeta primers characterized the PCR. The assay was immunoSEQ multiplex PCR, and TCRdb's table has in-frame clones only and misses some. The sample holds 150,000 to 200,000 clones, 65% to 80% seen once. The sequencing sample was made of PBMCs. The receptors derive from a woman aged 25 to 39 in good health and CMV-seropositive.

V usage is TRBV21-1 and J usage is TRBJ1-4. TRBV21-1 is listed as a pseudogene. This CDR3 comprises 12 residues. The CDR3 loop is CAPPPVNEKLFF. The CDR3 DNA follows: TGTGCCCCCCCTCCGGTGAATGAAAAACTGTTTTTT.

The chain employs TRBV5-4 and TRBJ2-1; D might be TRBD2 (6 bases). This CDR3 has 15 residues. Deletions cut 0 bases from V and 3 bases from J, with 10 bases between. CDR1 SGHNT and CDR2 YYREEE come from the germline V gene (reference sequence). The CDR3 nucleotides read TGTGCCAGCAGCTTGGTTGGAGGGAGCTACAATGAGCAGTTCTTC. Amino acids: CASSLVGGSYNEQFF.

J is TRBJ1-1 and V is TRBV6-5; D possibly corresponds to TRBD1 (5 bases). CDR1 is MNHEY and CDR2 is SVGAGI in the germline V gene. CDR3 length: 13 amino acids. Trimming removed 6 bases at V and 4 bases at J, with 12 bases between. This CDR3 reads CASRWGGSTEAFF. The CDR3 DNA is TGTGCCAGCAGGTGGGGGGGTAGCACTGAAGCTTTCTTT.

This clone was observed a few times. The chain has TRBV5-8 and TRBJ2-5; tentatively, D is TRBD1 (5 bases). V was pared by 3 bases and J by 2 bases, with 14 bases between. The CDR3 is made up of 15 amino acids. Looked up from germline, CDR1 is SGHTS and CDR2 is YDEGEE. CDR3: CASSSLRAGQETQYF. DNA for the CDR3: TGTGCCAGCAGCTCCCTTAGGGCAGGGCAAGAGACCCAGTACTTC.

This clone appeared a few times. The chain carries TRBV5-5 and TRBJ2-7, with TRBD1 identical over 7 bases. Germline CDR1 SGHKS, CDR2 YYEKEE (reference sequence). CDR3 length: 14 residues. J was trimmed by 2 bases and V by 3 bases; bases with no gene match: 5. The CDR3 DNA is TGTGCCAGCAGCTCGCGGACAGGAGCCTACGAGCAGTACTTC. Encoded protein: CASSSRTGAYEQYF.

V is TRBV2 and J is TRBJ2-3; 8 nucleotides agree with TRBD2. This CDR3 spans 15 amino acids. The V segment lost 6 bases and the J segment 2 bases; nucleotides outside the gene matches: 7. CDR1 SNHLY and CDR2 FYNNEI come from the germline V gene. CDR3 DNA sequence: TGTGCCAGCAGGGGAGCGGGGGTGGCCACAGATACGCAGTATTTT. Its translation: CASRGAGVATDTQYF.

The rearrangement links TRBV7-2 to TRBJ2-5; TRBD1 aligns across 8 bases. This CDR3 is built from 16 residues. V shed 2 bases, J shed 5 bases, and the junction held 10 bases outside the gene matches. The germline gives CDR1 SGHTA, CDR2 FQGNSA. As DNA, the CDR3 is TGTGCCAGCAGCTTAAGGGGAGGACAGGGTGCGGAGACCCAGTACTTC. Amino acids: CASSLRGGQGAETQYF. The whole variable domain, filled in from reference TRBV7-2 and TRBJ2-5, reads GAGVSQSPSNKVTEKGKDVELRCDPISGHTALYWYRQSLGQGLEFLIYFQGNSAPDKSGLPSDRFSAERTGGSVSTLTIQRTQQEDSAVYLCASSLRGGQGAETQYFGPGTRLLVL.

This chain uses TRBV4-2 with TRBJ2-7; 11 bases are shared with TRBD2. V was pared by 2 bases and J by 7 bases, with 10 bases of the junction left unmatched. Germline V lookup: CDR1 LGHNA, CDR2 YNFKEQ. The CDR3 consists of 16 residues. This CDR3 is CASSQLLTGTSGEQYF. In nucleotides, the CDR3 is TGTGCCAGCAGCCAACTCCTTACCGGGACTAGCGGAGAGCAGTACTTC.

The rearrangement uses TRBV4-2 and TRBJ2-2; D is unclear. The CDR3 runs to 16 residues. Deletions cut 0 bases from V and 2 bases from J, with 10 bases between. CDR1 LGHNA and CDR2 YNFKEQ come from the germline V gene. For the CDR3, the DNA is TGTGCCAGCAGCCAAGATCGGTCTGAAAACACCGGGGAGCTGTTTTTT. Its protein product is CASSQDRSENTGELFF.

J is TRBJ2-1 and V is TRBV28; TRBD2 is a possible D gene (5 bases). Germline V gene lookup returns CDR1 MDHEN and CDR2 SYDVKM. Trimming left V 3 bases short and J 6 bases short, with 15 bases between. The CDR3 contains 15 residues. CDR3 sequence: CASSLPTTSSNEQFF. The CDR3 DNA sequence: TGTGCCAGCAGTTTGCCGACTACTAGTAGCAATGAGCAGTTCTTC. The variable domain in full, with the rest retrieved from reference TRBV28 and TRBJ2-1, is DVKVTQSSRYLVKRTGEKVFLECVQDMDHENMFWYRQDPGLGLRLIYFSYDVKMKEKGDIPEGYSVSREKKERFSLILESASTNQTSMYLCASSLPTTSSNEQFFGPGTRLTVL.

The V and J genes are TRBV7-2 and TRBJ2-7, with D possibly TRBD2 on 6 matching bases. Germline CDR1 reads SGHTA; CDR2 reads FQGNSA. Deletions cut 5 bases from V and 5 bases from J, with 13 bases between. This CDR3 comprises 13 residues. The CDR3 nucleotides read TGTGCCAGCAGCCCAAGCGGGTCCCACGAGCAGTACTTC. This encodes CASSPSGSHEQYF. Based on the CDR3 plus reference TRBV7-2 and TRBJ2-7, the full variable domain is GAGVSQSPSNKVTEKGKDVELRCDPISGHTALYWYRQSLGQGLEFLIYFQGNSAPDKSGLPSDRFSAERTGGSVSTLTIQRTQQEDSAVYLCASSPSGSHEQYFGPGTRLTVT.

This clone showed up just once. J is TRBJ1-1 and V is TRBV7-9, with unresolved D. This CDR3 region has 15 residues. CDR1 and CDR2 from the germline V gene are SEHNR and FQNEAQ (reference sequence). The ends were cut back, 5 bases at V and 0 bases at J, with 13 bases in the middle. CDR3 in amino acids: CASSRPTKVNTEAFF. The CDR3 DNA sequence: TGTGCCAGCAGCCGTCCTACTAAGGTGAACACTGAAGCTTTCTTT. The full variable domain, in which reference TRBV7-9 and TRBJ1-1 provide the parts outside the CDR3, is DTGVSQNPRHKITKRGQNVTFRCDPISEHNRLYWYRQTLGQGPEFLTYFQNEAQLEKSRLLSDRFSAERPKGSFSTLEIQRTEQGDSAMYLCASSRPTKVNTEAFFGQGTRLTVV.

The gene calls are TRBV7-9 and TRBJ1-3, with 8 nucleotides matching TRBD1. V shed 5 bases and J 0 bases; nucleotides not matched to a gene: 6. The germline V gene has CDR1 SEHNR and CDR2 FQNEAQ (reference sequence). This CDR3 has 16 residues. CDR3 DNA sequence: TGTGCCAGCAGCCGGGCAGGGGGCAGCTCTGGAAACACCATATATTTT. The encoded protein is CASSRAGGSSGNTIYF.

This clone appeared a few times. The rearrangement joins TRBV19 to TRBJ2-5; a weak D match, TRBD2 (6 bases). Germline V gene sequence: CDR1 LNHDA, CDR2 SQIVND (reference sequence). CDR3 length equals 13 residues. The V gene lost 5 bases and the J gene lost 5 bases, with 12 bases spanning the gap. The CDR3 is CASSFTSRETQYF. The CDR3 bases are TGTGCCAGTAGTTTTACTAGCCGGGAGACCCAGTACTTC.

The gene calls are TRBV11-2 and TRBJ2-7, with D maybe TRBD2 (6 bases). V shed 3 bases and J shed 2 bases, with 14 bases lying between them. CDR1 and CDR2 (germline): SGHAT, FQNNGV. The length of the CDR3 is 15 residues. The CDR3 loop is CASSFGRDFAYEQYF. The CDR3 coding sequence is TGTGCCAGCAGCTTCGGCAGGGACTTTGCCTACGAGCAGTACTTC. Filled out from reference TRBV11-2 and TRBJ2-7, the complete variable domain reads EAGVAQSPRYKIIEKRQSVAFWCNPISGHATLYWYQQILGQGPKLLIQFQNNGVVDDSQLPKDRFSAERLKGVDSTLKIQPAKLEDSAVYLCASSFGRDFAYEQYFGPGTRLTVT.

The V and J genes are TRBV10-2 and TRBJ2-7, with TRBD1 matching over 11 bases. V shed 2 bases and J 6 bases; nucleotides not matched to a gene: 6. This CDR3 region has 15 residues. Per germline, CDR1 WSHSY and CDR2 SAAADI. The CDR3 spells CASSEPGQGVGEQYF. In nucleotides, the CDR3 is TGCGCCAGCAGTGAGCCGGGACAGGGGGTTGGCGAGCAGTACTTC.

V gene TRBV2 combines with J gene TRBJ2-7; 7 positions match TRBD1. Trimming cost V 6 bases and J 2 bases; bases outside gene matches: 1. From germline, CDR1 is SNHLY and CDR2 FYNNEI. The CDR3 has 12 amino acids. This CDR3 reads CASRQGAYEQYF. The CDR3 coding sequence is TGTGCCAGCAGGCAGGGGGCCTACGAGCAGTACTTC.

The chain recombines TRBV4-3 with TRBJ1-2; 7 nucleotides match TRBD1. In germline, CDR1 is LGHNA, CDR2 YSLEER. The CDR3 has 16 residues. The junction had 6 bases not matched to a gene; V was cut back by 1 base and J by 1 base. DNA for the CDR3: TGCGCCAGCAGCCAAGTTGGACAGGCCCTTAACTATGGCTACACCTTC. Translated: CASSQVGQALNYGYTF.

The chain recombines TRBV29-1 with TRBJ1-2; 12 positions agree with TRBD1. Germline V lookup: CDR1 SQVTM, CDR2 ANQGSEA. The CDR3 covers 14 residues. Losses at the gene ends were 1 base for V and 5 bases for J; bases not matched to a gene: 2. The CDR3 DNA follows: TGCAGCGTTGAAGCGGGACAGGGGGCATATGGCTACACCTTC. It translates to CSVEAGQGAYGYTF.

This clone has more than one count but fewer than ten. At one end the junction does not follow the germline gene, possibly because of a read error. The chain uses TRBV5-4 and TRBJ2-5; 11 positions match TRBD2. This CDR3 is built from 17 residues. Germline V gives CDR1 SGHNT, CDR2 YYREEE (reference sequence). CDR3 bases: TGTGCCAGCAGTTTGGGTAGCGGGAGGGCCTATACAGAGACCCAGTACTTC. Its protein product is CASSLGSGRAYTETQYF.

J is TRBJ2-3 and V is TRBV7-6; 7 bases align to TRBD1. The CDR3 loop spans 13 amino acids. Germline loops: CDR1 SGHVS, CDR2 FNYEAQ. V was clipped by 5 bases and J by 9 bases; unmatched bases: 8. CDR3 in DNA: TGTGCCAGCAGCCTGGGAACAGGGGACACGCAGTATTTT. This encodes CASSLGTGDTQYF.

V and J are TRBV5-1 and TRBJ1-1; 7 positions agree with TRBD1. The CDR3 loop spans 19 amino acids. V shed 3 bases, J shed 0 bases, and the junction held 17 bases outside the gene matches. Germline V gene sequence: CDR1 SGHRS, CDR2 YFSETQ. The CDR3 loop is CASSSGAYWDSRLNTEAFF. The CDR3 nucleotides are TGCGCCAGCAGCTCGGGTGCATATTGGGACAGCAGATTGAACACTGAAGCTTTCTTT. Variable domain in full (rest from reference TRBV5-1 and TRBJ1-1): KAGVTQTPRYLIKTRGQQVTLSCSPISGHRSVSWYQQTPGQGLQFLFEYFSETQRNKGNFPGRFSGRQFSNSRSEMNVSTLELGDSALYLCASSSGAYWDSRLNTEAFFGQGTRLTVV.

The gene calls are TRBV19 and TRBJ1-5; the match to TRBD1 covers 10 bases. Looked up from germline, CDR1 is LNHDA and CDR2 is SQIVND (reference sequence). CDR3 size: 14 residues. J was trimmed by 4 bases and V by 4 bases; bases with no gene match: 1. The CDR3 protein is CASSRGQGNQPQHF. The CDR3 DNA is TGTGCCAGTAGTAGGGGACAGGGGAATCAGCCCCAGCATTTT. Variable domain in full (rest from reference TRBV19 and TRBJ1-5): DGGITQSPKYLFRKEGQNVTLSCEQNLNHDAMYWYRQDPGQGLRLIYYSQIVNDFQKGDIAEGYSVSREKKESFPLTVTSAQKNPTAFYLCASSRGQGNQPQHFGDGTRLSIL.

The J gene is TRBJ1-1, the V gene TRBV18; D unclear. The CDR3 is 16 amino acids. V lost 0 bases and J lost 1, with 12 bases in between. Germline values: CDR1 KGHSH, CDR2 LQKENI. CDR3 coding DNA: TGTGCCAGCTCACCACCGTCCACAGTCGGGAACACTGAAGCTTTCTTT. This encodes CASSPPSTVGNTEAFF.